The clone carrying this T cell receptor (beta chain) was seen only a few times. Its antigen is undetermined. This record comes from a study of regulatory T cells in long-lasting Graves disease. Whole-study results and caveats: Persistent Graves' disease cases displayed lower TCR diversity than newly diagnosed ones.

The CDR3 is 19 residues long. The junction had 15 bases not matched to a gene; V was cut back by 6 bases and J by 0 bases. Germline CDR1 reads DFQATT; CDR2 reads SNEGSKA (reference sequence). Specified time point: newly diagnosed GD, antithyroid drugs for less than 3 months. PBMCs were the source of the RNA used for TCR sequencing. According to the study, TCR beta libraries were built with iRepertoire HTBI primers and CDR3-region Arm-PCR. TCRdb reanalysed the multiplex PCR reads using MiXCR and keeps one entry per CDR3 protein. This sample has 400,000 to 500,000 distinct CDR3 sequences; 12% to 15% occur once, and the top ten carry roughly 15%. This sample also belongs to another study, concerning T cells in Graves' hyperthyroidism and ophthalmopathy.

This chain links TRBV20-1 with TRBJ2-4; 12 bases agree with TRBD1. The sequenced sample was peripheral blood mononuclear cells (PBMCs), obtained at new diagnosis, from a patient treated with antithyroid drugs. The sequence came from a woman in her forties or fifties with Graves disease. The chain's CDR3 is CSAQKGGTGGLLAKNIQYF. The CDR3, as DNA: TGCAGTGCCCAAAAGGGGGGGACAGGGGGCCTCCTAGCCAAAAACATTCAGTACTTC.